The 15 T cell receptor beta chains presented below share a single source sample, sequenced in a study of T cell repertoires in cytomegalovirus infection (dated by TCRdb to the late 2010s). The sample was run on an Illumina HiSeq 1500. TCRdb trimmed public reads at Q25 via fastp, called clones via MiXCR and kept in-frame beta chains. Rows with one shared CDR3 protein collapse into an entry with the most common genes and DNA. The table for this sample lists 370,000 or so distinct CDR3 sequences; about 32% of them were counted only once. Of the sample, about 13% is held by the ten largest clones. Read against the paper, the sample's treatment or condition label means: in vitro stimulation with specific CMV peptide epitopes to enrich CMV-specific T cells. Their antigens are not known. The input for sequencing was cultured PBMCs, taken from culture after CMV antigen stimulation. The receptor source for this set is a human donor in good health (CMV status not recorded). Some clones in this sample may be carry-over from other donors' samples.

V is TRBV19 and J is TRBJ2-6; D gene uncertain. Germline loops: CDR1 LNHDA, CDR2 SQIVND (reference sequence). This CDR3 has 16 amino acids. Deletions cut 5 bases from V and 3 bases from J, with 14 bases between. The CDR3 spells CASSPSKGGGANVLTF. CDR3 nucleotide sequence: TGTGCCAGTAGTCCCAGTAAGGGCGGTGGGGCCAACGTCCTGACTTTC.

V usage is TRBV6-5 and J usage is TRBJ1-4; D remains ambiguous. Per the germline V gene, CDR1 is MNHEY and CDR2 is SVGAGI. With 5 bases removed from V and 8 bases from J, the gap between germline ends came to 12 bases. This CDR3 comprises 13 residues. CDR3 nucleotide sequence: TGTGCCAGCAGTCCCCTCACGGGGGAAAAACTGTTTTTT. It codes for CASSPLTGEKLFF.

This clonotype has a handful of counts. The rearrangement links TRBV6-1 to TRBJ1-2; perhaps TRBD1 as D (6 bases). V dropped 7 bases and J dropped 4 bases, with 19 bases sitting between them. CDR1 is MNHNS and CDR2 is SASEGT in the germline V gene. The CDR3 extends over 15 amino acids. CDR3 bases: TGTGCCAGCATCGCGGACAGTTACTCAACCTATGGCTACACCTTC. It yields the protein CASIADSYSTYGYTF.

The V and J genes are TRBV5-4 and TRBJ1-2, with 7 bases lining up with TRBD1. The CDR3 contains 15 residues. The germline CDR1 and CDR2 sequences are SGHNT and YYREEE (reference sequence). V trimming: 4 bases; J trimming: 3 bases; junction bases outside the gene matches: 9. The CDR3, as DNA: TGTGCCAGCAGCCCCTGGACAACAGGGGACTATGGCTACACCTTC. Protein product: CASSPWTTGDYGYTF.

This clonotype was detected only a few times. The chain carries TRBV19 and TRBJ2-1; the D gene is possibly TRBD1 (5 bases). The CDR3 spans 19 residues. Trimming removed 4 bases from V and 9 bases from J, with 31 bases in between. Germline loops: CDR1 LNHDA, CDR2 SQIVND (reference sequence). The CDR3 nucleotides are TGTGCCAGTAGTAGGTATGGACACCTGAATTCTCTGAGAGTGGGTGAGCAGTTCTTC. Translating it yields CASSRYGHLNSLRVGEQFF.

This chain uses TRBV19 with TRBJ2-1; the match to TRBD2 covers 7 bases. There are 13 residues in the CDR3. The V gene's germline CDR1 is LNHDA and CDR2 SQIVND (reference sequence). After removal of 6 bases from V and 5 bases from J, the junction contained 4 bases not matched to a gene. CDR3 nucleotide sequence: TGTGCCAGTAGGGTCCGGGGGGACAATGAGCAGTTCTTC. Translated, it gives CASRVRGDNEQFF.

The chain joins TRBV7-3 to TRBJ1-6, with D tentatively TRBD1 (6 bases). The germline gives CDR1 SGHTA, CDR2 FQGTGA. The V and J ends lost 7 bases and 5 bases respectively, with 15 bases between them. This CDR3 has 15 amino acids. CDR3 DNA sequence: TGTGCCAGCACCCGGACAGACTCTAATAATTCACCCCTCCACTTT. This gives the protein CASTRTDSNNSPLHF. The variable domain in full, with the rest retrieved from reference TRBV7-3 and TRBJ1-6, is GAGVSQTPSNKVTEKGKYVELRCDPISGHTALYWYRQSLGQGPEFLIYFQGTGAADDSGLPNDRFFAVRPEGSVSTLKIQRTERGDSAVYLCASTRTDSNNSPLHFGNGTRLTVT.

The CDR3 coding sequence is TGTGCCAGCAGTTTTACCCTCTCTACGCAGTATTTT. Protein sequence: CASSFTLSTQYF. This chain uses TRBV27 with TRBJ2-3, with no clear D. V shed 3 bases and J shed 8 bases, with 9 bases lying between them. This CDR3 is built from 12 residues. Germline V gives CDR1 MNHEY, CDR2 SMNVEV (reference sequence).

The chain combines TRBV7-6 with TRBJ2-1; 8 positions agree with TRBD2. Trimming removed 3 bases from V and 8 bases from J; junction bases left unmatched: 15. Germline CDR1 reads SGHVS; CDR2 reads FNYEAQ. This CDR3 comprises 17 residues. Written as DNA, the CDR3 is TGTGCCAGCAGCTTCTATGTTAGCGGGACCTCTTCGTATGAGCAGTTCTTC. It translates to CASSFYVSGTSSYEQFF.

The V gene is TRBV3-1, the J gene TRBJ2-4, with 9 bases lining up with TRBD2. Germline V gives CDR1 LGHDT, CDR2 YNNKEL (reference sequence). Germline trimming cut 0 bases from V and 3 bases from J; bases unmatched to any gene: 9. There are 18 residues in the CDR3. The chain's CDR3 is CASSQDRASGKDKNIQYF. The CDR3 nucleotides are TGTGCCAGCAGCCAAGATAGGGCTAGCGGGAAGGACAAAAACATTCAGTACTTC.

This clonotype was seen a few times. The J gene is TRBJ2-1, the V gene TRBV7-2; D possibly corresponds to TRBD2 (5 bases). Germline assignment: CDR1 SGHTA and CDR2 FQGNSA. There are 13 residues in the CDR3. Trimming removed 0 bases at V and 7 bases at J, with 7 bases between. The CDR3 is CASSLAPGNEQFF. In DNA form, the CDR3 reads TGTGCCAGCAGCTTAGCGCCGGGGAATGAGCAGTTCTTC. The whole variable domain, filled in from reference TRBV7-2 and TRBJ2-1, reads GAGVSQSPSNKVTEKGKDVELRCDPISGHTALYWYRQSLGQGLEFLIYFQGNSAPDKSGLPSDRFSAERTGGSVSTLTIQRTQQEDSAVYLCASSLAPGNEQFFGPGTRLTVL.

The chain combines TRBV20-1 with TRBJ2-3; D not certain. The V gene lost 1 base and the J gene lost 0 bases, with 8 bases spanning the gap. The length of the CDR3 is 14 residues. Per the germline V gene, CDR1 is DFQATT and CDR2 is SNEGSKA (reference sequence). Here the CDR3 DNA reads TGCAGTGCTAGAGGACACCTCAGCACAGATACGCAGTATTTT. Protein: CSARGHLSTDTQYF.

This clonotype was seen many times. This chain uses TRBV2 with TRBJ2-2, with 7 bases identical to TRBD1. The CDR3 totals 16 residues. The V and J ends lost 7 bases and 2 bases, in that order; junction bases with no gene match: 10. Looked up from germline, CDR1 is SNHLY and CDR2 is FYNNEI. DNA for the CDR3: TGTGCCAGCACCAAAACGAGGACAGGAAACACCGGGGAGCTGTTTTTT. Residues: CASTKTRTGNTGELFF.

This clonotype was counted a few times. The rearrangement uses TRBV7-4 and TRBJ1-5; unclear D gene. In germline, CDR1 is SGHVT, CDR2 SQSDAQ. CDR3 length: 13 residues. V shed 1 base and J shed 11 bases, with 12 bases lying between them. The CDR3, as DNA: TGTGCCAGCAGCTTAGACACCGAACGGGCCCAGCATTTT. The encoded protein is CASSLDTERAQHF. Variable domain in full (rest from reference TRBV7-4 and TRBJ1-5): GAGVSQSPRYKVAKRGRDVALRCDSISGHVTLYWYRQTLGQGSEVLTYSQSDAQRDKSGRPSGRFSAERPERSVSTLKIQRTEQGDSAVYLCASSLDTERAQHFGDGTRLSIL.

The CDR3 spells CASSPGRRGEDKNIQYF. The CDR3 coding sequence is TGCGCCAGCAGCCCAGGGAGGAGGGGTGAGGACAAAAACATTCAGTACTTC. The rearrangement uses TRBV4-1 and TRBJ2-4; D perhaps matches TRBD2 (6 bases). The CDR3 loop spans 17 amino acids. V was trimmed by 4 bases and J by 3 bases, leaving 19 bases between them. Germline V gene data show CDR1 as MGHRA and CDR2 as YSYEKL.